The clone carrying this T cell receptor (beta chain) has only a few counts. Its antigen is not known. PCR primers comprised 60 Vbeta and 13 Jbeta primers. Produced via immunoSEQ multiplex PCR; TCRdb's table is partial and in-frame only. Of 95,000 to 100,000 clones in the sample, roughly 10% are singletons; the top ten hold around 5%. This sample was included in a study of cytomegalovirus exposure and HLA in healthy donors. Study-level results: Later on, analysis showed that most CMV-associated TCR beta chains appeared to be HLA-restricted. As was reported, the HLA-A and HLA-B alleles of most subjects were accurately predicted from TCR beta sequences. Generally TCR sequences proved uncommon, though certain public TCRs appeared in numerous donors. Researchers reported in a later analysis that a missense DCLRE1C variant was tied to TCR beta V- and J-gene trimming.

CDR3 length equals 15 residues. The ends lost 3 bases at V and 1 base at J; junction bases unmatched: 1. CDR1 and CDR2 (germline): SEHNR, FQNEAQ (reference sequence). The V and J genes are TRBV7-9 and TRBJ2-5; 11 nucleotides agree with TRBD2. This receptor was obtained from a man over 45 in good health and CMV-seropositive. The specimen was PBMCs. The CDR3 loop is CASSFTSGGQETQYF. The CDR3 nucleotides are TGTGCCAGCAGCTTTACTAGCGGGGGCCAAGAGACCCAGTACTTC. Based on the CDR3 plus reference TRBV7-9 and TRBJ2-5, the full variable domain is DTGVSQNPRHKITKRGQNVTFRCDPISEHNRLYWYRQTLGQGPEFLTYFQNEAQLEKSRLLSDRFSAERPKGSFSTLEIQRTEQGDSAMYLCASSFTSGGQETQYFGPGTRLLVL.